This T cell receptor beta chain derives from a study of control samples from healthy donors and cancer patients. Sequenced by immunoSEQ multiplex PCR; TCRdb stores in-frame clones only, minus some. The sample yields approximately 140,000 clones, about 90% seen once. CDR1 and CDR2 (germline): LNHDA, SQIVND (reference sequence). The CDR3 sequence is 15 residues long. Trimming took off 3 bases at V and 0 bases at J, with 12 bases between the two ends. The chain joins TRBV19 to TRBJ2-7, with D tentatively TRBD2 (6 bases). The source material was blood. This TCR was sampled from a man between 18 and 35 years old in good health. The chain's CDR3 is CASSMRQGLSYEQYF. Here the CDR3 DNA reads TGTGCCAGTAGTATGCGGCAGGGACTCTCCTACGAGCAGTACTTC. Drawing the rest from reference TRBV19 and TRBJ2-7, the complete variable domain is DGGITQSPKYLFRKEGQNVTLSCEQNLNHDAMYWYRQDPGQGLRLIYYSQIVNDFQKGDIAEGYSVSREKKESFPLTVTSAQKNPTAFYLCASSMRQGLSYEQYFGPGTRLTVT.